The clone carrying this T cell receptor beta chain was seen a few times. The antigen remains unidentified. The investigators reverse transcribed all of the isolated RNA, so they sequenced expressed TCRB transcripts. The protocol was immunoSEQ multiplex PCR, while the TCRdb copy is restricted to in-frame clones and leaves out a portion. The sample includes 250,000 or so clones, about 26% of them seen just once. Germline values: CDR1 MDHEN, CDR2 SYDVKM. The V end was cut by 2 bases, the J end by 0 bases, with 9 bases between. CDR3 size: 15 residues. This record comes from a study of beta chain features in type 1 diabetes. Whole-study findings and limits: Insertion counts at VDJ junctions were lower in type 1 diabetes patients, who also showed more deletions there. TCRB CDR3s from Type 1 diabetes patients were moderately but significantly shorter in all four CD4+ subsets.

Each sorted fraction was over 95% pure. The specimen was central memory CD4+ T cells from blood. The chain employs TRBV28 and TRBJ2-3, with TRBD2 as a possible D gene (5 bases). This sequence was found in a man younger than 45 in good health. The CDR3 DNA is TGTGCCAGCAGTTTACGCGGGCCTAGCACAGATACGCAGTATTTT. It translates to CASSLRGPSTDTQYF.